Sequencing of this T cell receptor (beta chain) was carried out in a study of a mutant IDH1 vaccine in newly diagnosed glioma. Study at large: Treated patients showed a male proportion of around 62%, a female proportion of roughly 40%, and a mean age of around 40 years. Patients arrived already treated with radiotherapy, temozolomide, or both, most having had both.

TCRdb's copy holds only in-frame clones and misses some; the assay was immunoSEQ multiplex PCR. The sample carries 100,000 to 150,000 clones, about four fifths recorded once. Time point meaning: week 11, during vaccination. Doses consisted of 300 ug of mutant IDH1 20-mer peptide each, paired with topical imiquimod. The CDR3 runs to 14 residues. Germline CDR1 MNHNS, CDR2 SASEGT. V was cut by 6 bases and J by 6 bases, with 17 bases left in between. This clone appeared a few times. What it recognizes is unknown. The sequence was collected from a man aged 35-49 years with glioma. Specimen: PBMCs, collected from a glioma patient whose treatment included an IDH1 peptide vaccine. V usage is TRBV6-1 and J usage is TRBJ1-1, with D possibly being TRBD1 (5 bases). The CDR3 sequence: CASSHYRNNPEAFF. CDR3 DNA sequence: TGTGCCAGCAGCCACTACAGGAATAACCCTGAAGCTTTCTTT.